Shown below are 7 T cell receptor beta chains from a single sample sequenced in a study of shared clonotypes between healthy human individuals. The method was immunoSEQ multiplex PCR; TCRdb's version includes in-frame clones alone and lacks a portion of them. The repertoire holds more than 80,000 clones, with under 80% as singletons. The source material was memory CD8+ T cells sorted from blood. Subset reported: CD45RO+ cells pooled with CCR7-negative TemRA cells. These receptor sequences come from a man in his thirties or forties in good health.

This clone was counted a few times. The chain couples TRBV2 to TRBJ2-5; D possibly corresponds to TRBD2 (5 bases). V gave up 3 bases and J gave up 5 bases, with 13 bases separating them. The CDR3 is made up of 14 amino acids. CDR1 and CDR2 (germline): SNHLY, FYNNEI. For the CDR3, the DNA is TGTGCCAGCAGTGATCTAGCAAAGAGGGAGACCCAGTACTTC. It encodes CASSDLAKRETQYF.

J is TRBJ2-1 and V is TRBV25-1; 11 bases line up with TRBD2. Unmatched junction bases numbered 3, after V lost 2 bases and J lost 3 bases. Germline V gives CDR1 MGHDK, CDR2 SYGVNS. This CDR3 has 16 amino acids. CDR3 region: CASSERTSGLYNEQFF. CDR3 in DNA: TGTGCCAGCAGTGAACGGACTAGCGGGCTCTACAATGAGCAGTTCTTC.

This chain uses TRBV9 with TRBJ1-1, with a possible D match to TRBD1 (5 bases). Between the trimmed V and J ends, which lost 0 bases and 7 bases, there was a span of 22 bases. The V gene's germline CDR1 is SGDLS and CDR2 YYNGEE. This CDR3 contains 17 residues. The CDR3 here is CASSVVPGAGRVGEAFF. The CDR3 nucleotides are TGTGCCAGCAGCGTAGTTCCTGGGGCCGGAAGAGTCGGTGAAGCTTTCTTT.

V is TRBV4-1 and J is TRBJ1-3; D is perhaps TRBD1 (6 bases). The ends were cut back, 1 base at V and 2 bases at J, with 9 bases in the middle. Germline assignment: CDR1 MGHRA and CDR2 YSYEKL. This CDR3 has 15 amino acids. The CDR3 region has the DNA TGCGCCAGCAGCCAAGTAAAGGGGGCTGGAAACACCATATATTTT. Translating it yields CASSQVKGAGNTIYF.

The chain is built from TRBV25-1 and TRBJ2-2, with unresolved D. The CDR3 sequence is 15 residues long. Trimming removed 4 bases at V and 4 bases at J, with 13 bases between. CDR1 and CDR2 (germline): MGHDK, SYGVNS. The CDR3 here is CASSGDQAPTGELFF. The CDR3 DNA reads as TGTGCCAGCAGTGGAGACCAGGCCCCCACCGGGGAGCTGTTTTTT.

This clone was seen a single time. The CDR3 here is CASSALQETQYF. The CDR3 bases are TGTGCCAGCAGTGCGCTTCAAGAGACCCAGTACTTC. The chain joins TRBV2 to TRBJ2-5; D gene ambiguous. This CDR3 spans 12 amino acids. With 4 bases removed from V and 2 bases from J, the gap between germline ends came to 5 bases. Germline CDR1 and CDR2: SNHLY and FYNNEI.

V and J are TRBV29-1 and TRBJ1-1; a possible D gene is TRBD1 (5 bases). CDR1 SQVTM and CDR2 ANQGSEA come from the germline V gene. This CDR3 has 13 residues. Trimming pared 3 bases from V and 3 bases from J, leaving 11 bases between. The CDR3 sequence: CSVEEGVDTEAFF. CDR3 bases: TGCAGCGTTGAGGAAGGGGTCGACACTGAAGCTTTCTTT.